This T cell receptor beta chain was found in a study of regulatory T cells in long-lasting Graves disease. Arm-PCR of CDR3 regions with iRepertoire HTBI primers generated TCR beta libraries. Each CDR3 protein gets one entry after TCRdb re-called the multiplex PCR reads with MiXCR. The sample lists roughly 350,000 distinct CDR3 sequences, 16% occurring once. A few counts support this clonotype. Germline CDR1 KGHDR, CDR2 SFDVKD. This CDR3 has 15 amino acids. V was clipped by 1 base and J by 3 bases, with 8 bases between them. Time point reported: newly diagnosed GD, antithyroid drugs for less than 3 months. Generation of the TCR library employed RNA extracted from PBMCs. These same data were also listed under a study on T cells in Graves' hyperthyroidism and ophthalmopathy.

The sequence was obtained from a man aged 35 to 55 with Graves disease. The sequences come from peripheral blood mononuclear cells (PBMCs), collected at new diagnosis, from a patient treated with antithyroid drugs. This sequence joins TRBV24-1 and TRBJ2-2, with TRBD1 as a possible D gene (6 bases). CDR3 sequence: CATSDLQGDTGELFF. The CDR3 coding sequence is TGTGCCACCAGTGATTTACAGGGCGACACCGGGGAGCTGTTTTTT.